This is a list of T cell receptor beta chains from one sample in a study of T cells in Graves' hyperthyroidism and ophthalmopathy. Each CDR3 protein is one row after TCRdb ran MiXCR on the multiplex PCR reads. The sample holds a few hundred thousand distinct CDR3 sequences, 14% seen once. Specimen: blood. The origin of the receptors is a woman in her twenties or thirties with Graves' hyperthyroidism that later progressed to Graves' ophthalmopathy. The CDR3 runs from the conserved cysteine through the conserved F or W.

TRBJ1-6 TRBV3-1 CASSQGRPNSPLHF
TRBJ2-7 TRBV7-2 CASSSGPVEQYF
TRBJ2-3 TRBV9 CASSVLGGSTADTQYF
TRBJ1-2 TRBV29-1 CSVGGSQGRGYTF
TRBJ1-1 TRBV12-3/TRBV12-4 CASSTSEAFFAFF
TRBJ1-2 TRBV2 CASTSDGNYGYTF
TRBJ1-1 TRBV7-6 CASSLAMGEKGEAFF
TRBJ1-2 TRBV4-3 CASSQEDSHGYTF
TRBJ2-7 TRBV6-2/TRBV6-3 CASSYSLEVLSYEQYF
TRBJ1-4 TRBV11-2 CASSPAQGATNEKLLF
TRBJ2-7 TRBV28 CASSSPWQGVYEQYF
TRBJ2-3 TRBV7-2 CASSPDRSTDTQYF
TRBJ2-1 TRBV20-1 CSARDAEAGGNEQFF
TRBJ2-4 TRBV25-1 CASKELAGGRLGKNIQYF
TRBJ2-1 TRBV11-2 CASSLDLVTGGNSEQFF
TRBJ2-2 TRBV5-1 CASSYGTSGNTGELFF
TRBJ2-5 TRBV20-1 CSAETAQETQYF
TRBJ2-7 TRBV7-2 CASSHLAGGPHEQYF
TRBJ1-1 TRBV20-1 CSARAPQGLNTEAFF
TRBJ2-5 TRBV11-1 CASSFGVAGGPETQYF
TRBJ1-1 TRBV28 CASSYEAGGVMGTEAFF
TRBJ1-1 TRBV6-4 CASSTDMNTEAFF
TRBJ2-7 TRBV20-1 CSARPSLAGLYEQYF
TRBJ1-6 TRBV7-9 CASSFQGGSPLHF
TRBJ1-5 TRBV6-5 CASSYSGSYQPQHF
TRBJ2-1 TRBV19 CATQDSNEQFF
TRBJ2-1 TRBV27 CATFYGDNEQFF
TRBJ2-7 TRBV11-2 CASSSGNPTPLYEQYF
TRBJ1-1 TRBV6-5 CASSLRETEAFF
TRBJ1-1 TRBV28 CASSSPTGLNTEAFF
TRBJ1-4 TRBV20-1 CSAQGRDEKLFF
TRBJ1-6 TRBV6-1 CATGRDTLSYNSPLHF
TRBJ2-7 TRBV27 CASSHQGQGATYEQYF
TRBJ1-2 TRBV6-1 CASYGGLKYGYTF
TRBJ1-5 TRBV30 CAWSGGIDQPQHF
TRBJ2-3 TRBV24-1 CATSDSSGGNTDTQCF
TRBJ1-4 TRBV30 CAWNTGTGGRVGEKLFF
TRBJ2-2 TRBV20-1 CSAVRQEDTGELFF
TRBJ1-5 TRBV28 CASRQTGNQPQHF
TRBJ1-5 TRBV2 CASSERTGPHRGSNQPQHF
TRBJ2-7 TRBV12-3/TRBV12-4 CASSRWRLGSSYEQYF
TRBJ1-5 TRBV7-9 CASSLGEGQPQHF
TRBJ2-7 TRBV7-2 CASSSTTGRYEQYF
TRBJ2-5 TRBV20-1 CSARAPGGKETQYF
TRBJ1-6 TRBV19 CAGSINGVSSSYNSPLHF
TRBJ2-3 TRBV24-1 CATSEGPTDTQYF
TRBJ1-1 TRBV7-3 CASSLSPGGGTEAFF
TRBJ2-7 TRBV4-1 CASSQDRGWVQGEQYF
TRBJ2-1 TRBV28 CASMGRNLRDPHNEQFF
TRBJ2-1 TRBV19 CASNPLSGRAGNEQFF
TRBJ2-5 TRBV18 CASSPGTGDKTQYF
TRBJ2-7 TRBV6-9 CASSRTVREQYF
TRBJ2-1 TRBV6-5 CASSYVLAGGAEQFF
TRBJ1-1 TRBV6-5 CASSYSGYVGAEAFF
TRBJ1-1 TRBV3-1 CASSQEGNGLNTEAFF